This entry describes one T cell receptor (beta chain). Which antigen it targets is not known. The sample holds no much larger clone one base away, and base qualities are not on file. The source of the sample is a study of CD39 and CD103 CD8 tumor-infiltrating T cells (dated by TCRdb to between 2018 and 2020). A note on the overall study: Repertoire comparisons were shown for an HPV-positive HNSCC, an HPV-negative HNSCC, an ovarian cancer and a melanoma patient. TCRbeta CDR3 deep sequencing compared repertoires of CD8 TIL subsets defined by CD103 and CD39 with peripheral memory CD8 T cells. Both uninvolved lymph nodes and metastatic lymph nodes were obtained from cancer patients as lymph node samples. What the study reported, not specific to this receptor: DP CD8 repertoires overlapped strongly between primary tumor and metastatic lymph nodes in two HNSCC patients. DP CD8 TILs appeared to be more oligoclonal than DN and SP CD8 TILs and blood memory CD8 T cells, with roughly 56-86% covered by the top 30 clonotypes. Clonotypes from DP TILs were seldom detected in blood or uninvolved lymph node, while clonotypes from DN TILs overlapped to a large extent with peripheral memory CD8 repertoires.

From the germline V gene, CDR1 is SGHDT and CDR2 is YYEEEE. V ends up 2 bases short and J 1 base short, with an unmatched junction base count of 6. The CDR3, cysteine through phenylalanine, is 15 amino acids long. Only CDR3 DNA is held: 45 bases, read in frame from base 1. At the time of sample collection the patients were not on therapy, although prior treatments varied from chemotherapy, radiotherapy, surgery and immunotherapy to no treatment. After thawing, cells were enriched for T lymphocytes using a negative-selection kit, and EpCAM beads were added for tumor-infiltrating lymphocytes. CD8 TIL subsets were FACS-sorted as CD3+CD4-CD8+CD45RA- cells split by CD39 and CD103 expression into DN, SP and DP. Populations were sorted on a FACSAria II to about 99% purity, and cell pellets were frozen without culture for TCR sequencing. For each subset, genomic DNA was extracted from roughly 10,000 to 100,000 sorted cells using the DNeasy Blood and Tissue Kit. The immunoSEQ service sequenced and mapped the TCRbeta V-J or V-D-J regions, with each sample reaching coverage above 8x. The authors' pipeline ran thus. Analysis was restricted to productive rearrangements exported from the immunoSEQ Analyzer platform, and clonality was assessed using the 500 most abundant clones. Repertoire overlap between populations was quantified with the Morisita-Horn similarity index and the Jaccard index. Morisita-Horn similarity between CD8 T-cell subset TCR repertoires was measured in a handful of cancer patients. TCRdb provides this immuneACCESS table in a form limited to in-frame rearrangements. Some clones are lacking; in checked studies, under half of them reflect an unresolved V gene, and why the rest are absent is not known. That table supplies the V and J calls and clone size; D and trimming were determined from the DNA. Within this sample are about 420 clones, with roughly 60% of them counted one time only. 25% to 35% of the sample comes from the top ten.

The chain couples TRBV5-6 to TRBJ2-7; 7 bases in the middle match TRBD1. The receptor was derived from a human donor with head and neck squamous cell carcinoma. The specimen was CD39+ CD103+ CD8+ T cells sorted from a lymph node. The cell subset or site label, read with the paper, signifies: CD103+CD39+ double-positive CD45RA- CD8 T cells. Read as DNA, the sequence is TGTGCCAGCAGCTTAGGGTGGGGACAGTCCTACGAGCAGTACTTC. This translates into CASSLGWGQSYEQYF.